The rows below give T cell receptor beta chains drawn from one sample of a study of response to subunit inactivated influenza vaccine. TCRdb re-derived calls from the RT-PCR reads in MiXCR, one entry per CDR3 protein. The data hold under 550,000 distinct CDR3 sequences, with approximately 7.7% observed a single time. Sequences were derived from PBMCs from blood, sampled less than 30 months after vaccination. Receptors originate from a man aged 50 to 75 who received an inactivated influenza vaccine. The CDR3 runs from the conserved cysteine through the conserved F or W. A D gene is named only where the DNA matches it firmly. A row's size may be missing; if present it is once, few, many or a size class.

size: few
J: TRBJ1-6
D: TRBD1
V: TRBV18
DNA: TGTGCCAGCTCACCGGGGGACAGTCAAAATTCACCCCTCCACTTT
CDR3: CASSPGDSQNSPLHF

size: -
J: TRBJ2-7
D: TRBD1
V: TRBV18
DNA: TGTGCCAGCTCACCACCGAGGGGGACAGAGCCCTACAAGCAGTACTTC
CDR3: CASSPPRGTEPYKQYF

size: few
J: TRBJ2-1
D: -
V: TRBV4-2
DNA: TGTGCCAGCAGCCAAGTCGACCACAATGAGCAGTTCTTC
CDR3: CASSQVDHNEQFF

size: -
J: TRBJ2-5
D: -
V: TRBV13
DNA: TGTGCCAGCAGCTTATCCATGGGTCAAGAGACCCAGTACTTC
CDR3: CASSLSMGQETQYF

size: -
J: TRBJ2-2
D: TRBD2
V: TRBV5-4
DNA: TGTGCCAGCAGCTTGGAACTAGCGGGACCAACCGGGGAGCTGTTTTTT
CDR3: CASSLELAGPTGELFF

size: few
J: TRBJ2-7
D: TRBD2
V: TRBV4-1
DNA: TGCGCCAGCAGCCAAAGATCGGGGGGGACCTCCTACGAGCAGTACTTC
CDR3: CASSQRSGGTSYEQYF

size: few
J: TRBJ2-1
D: TRBD1
V: TRBV7-3
DNA: TGTGCCAGCAGCTTGGACAGGGGGTACCGCAATGAGCAGTTCTTC
CDR3: CASSLDRGYRNEQFF

size: few
J: TRBJ2-1
D: -
V: TRBV20-1
DNA: TGCAGTGCTAGAATTTCGACGAGGGCCAATGAGCAGTTCTTC
CDR3: CSARISTRANEQFF

size: many
J: TRBJ2-1
D: -
V: TRBV5-1
DNA: TGCGCCAGCAGCCTAATAACTAGCAATGAGCAGTTCTTC
CDR3: CASSLITSNEQFF

size: -
J: TRBJ2-2
D: -
V: TRBV10-2
DNA: TGCGCCAGCAGCTACGCTCAGGGGCAGCTGTTTTTT
CDR3: CASSYAQGQLFF

size: many
J: TRBJ2-5
D: -
V: TRBV6-1
DNA: TGTGCCAGCAGTCCGACTTTCGCCGTACATAAAGAGACCCAGTACTTC
CDR3: CASSPTFAVHKETQYF

size: -
J: TRBJ1-1
D: TRBD1
V: TRBV3-1
DNA: TGTGCCAGCAGCCAAGCAGGGGGGGCTGAAGCTTTCTTT
CDR3: CASSQAGGAEAFF

size: many
J: TRBJ2-2
D: TRBD1
V: TRBV5-1
DNA: TGCGCCAGCAGCTTGGGACAGGGGGCGCTCACCGGGGAGCTGTTTTTT
CDR3: CASSLGQGALTGELFF

size: few
J: TRBJ1-1
D: -
V: TRBV6-2/TRBV6-3
DNA: TGTGCCAGCAGTTTTTCCCATCCTTTGAACACTGAAGCTTTCTTT
CDR3: CASSFSHPLNTEAFF

size: -
J: TRBJ1-2
D: TRBD1
V: TRBV10-3
DNA: TGTGCCGTAACCGGGACAGGGAATGGCTACACCTTC
CDR3: CAVTGTGNGYTF

size: few
J: TRBJ1-2
D: -
V: TRBV28
DNA: TGTGCCAGCAGCGACGTAGGCGGGGGCTACACCTTC
CDR3: CASSDVGGGYTF

size: many
J: TRBJ1-6
D: -
V: TRBV9
DNA: TGTGCCACCCCGCTTTGGTTCTCCAATAATTCACCCCTCCACTTT
CDR3: CATPLWFSNNSPLHF

size: many
J: TRBJ2-1
D: -
V: TRBV7-9
DNA: TGTGCCAGCAGCTTACAGGGGCTTTTCTACAATGAGCAGTTCTTC
CDR3: CASSLQGLFYNEQFF

size: many
J: TRBJ2-3
D: TRBD2
V: TRBV12-3/TRBV12-4
DNA: TGTGCCAGCAGCCTTCAAGCGGGAGCTCTAGATGCGCAGTATTTT
CDR3: CASSLQAGALDAQYF

size: -
J: TRBJ2-5
D: TRBD2
V: TRBV28
DNA: TGTGCCAGCAGTCTCGGACTAGCGGGATTGGGTGAGACCCAGTACTTC
CDR3: CASSLGLAGLGETQYF

size: few
J: TRBJ2-7
D: TRBD1
V: TRBV28
DNA: TGTGCCAGCATAGGTGGGGCAGGGGGCCACTACGAGCAGTACTTC
CDR3: CASIGGAGGHYEQYF

size: -
J: TRBJ1-6
D: TRBD1
V: TRBV12-3/TRBV12-4
DNA: TGTACCAGCAGTCGGGGGACAGGACCGAGCTCCTATAATTCACCCCTCCACTTT
CDR3: CTSSRGTGPSSYNSPLHF

size: -
J: TRBJ2-2
D: -
V: TRBV7-2
DNA: TGTGCCACCGGGGACTCCACCGGGGAGCTGTTTTTT
CDR3: CATGDSTGELFF

size: -
J: TRBJ2-5
D: -
V: TRBV20-1
DNA: TGCAGTGCTAGAGAGGGGTCCGGACAAGAGACCCAGTACTTC
CDR3: CSAREGSGQETQYF

size: few
J: TRBJ2-2
D: -
V: TRBV30
DNA: TGTGCCTGGGGACGTATCCAAGGGGTCGGGGAGCTGTTTTTT
CDR3: CAWGRIQGVGELFF

size: few
J: TRBJ2-1
D: -
V: TRBV20-1
DNA: TGCAGTGCTAGAGTACCTAATGAGCAGTTCTTC
CDR3: CSARVPNEQFF

size: -
J: TRBJ2-1
D: TRBD2
V: TRBV4-2
DNA: TGTGCCAGCAGCCAAGTAAGCGGGGGGTCCGGCGAGCAGTTCTTC
CDR3: CASSQVSGGSGEQFF

size: few
J: TRBJ2-7
D: TRBD2
V: TRBV30
DNA: TGTGCCTGGGATCCGGGACTAGCGGTTGAGCAGTACTTC
CDR3: CAWDPGLAVEQYF

size: many
J: TRBJ2-5
D: -
V: TRBV3-1
DNA: TGTGCCAGCAGCATACGGAGCGGGGAGACCCAGTACTTC
CDR3: CASSIRSGETQYF

size: few
J: TRBJ1-1
D: TRBD1
V: TRBV12-3/TRBV12-4
DNA: TGTGCCAGCAGTTTTCAGGGGGCTATCCGTCAAGCTTTCTTT
CDR3: CASSFQGAIRQAFF

size: many
J: TRBJ1-6
D: -
V: TRBV7-9
DNA: TGTGCCAGCAGCTTAGGCCCCCCCAGGGAGAAGGATTCACCCCTCCACTTT
CDR3: CASSLGPPREKDSPLHF

size: -
J: TRBJ1-3
D: -
V: TRBV10-3
DNA: TGTGCCATCACCCCGGAGTTCTCTGGAAACACCATATATTTT
CDR3: CAITPEFSGNTIYF

size: -
J: TRBJ2-7
D: TRBD2
V: TRBV11-2
DNA: TGTGCCAGCAGCTCCGGACTAGTTTCGTACGAGCAGTACTTC
CDR3: CASSSGLVSYEQYF

size: -
J: TRBJ2-7
D: -
V: TRBV4-1
DNA: TGCGCCAGCAGCCACCGCAGGGGAAGGGACGAGCAGTACTTC
CDR3: CASSHRRGRDEQYF

size: -
J: TRBJ2-1
D: TRBD2
V: TRBV20-1
DNA: TGCAGTGCTAGTGTCCTAGCGGCTAACAATGAGCAGTTCTTC
CDR3: CSASVLAANNEQFF

size: -
J: TRBJ2-7
D: TRBD2
V: TRBV6-2/TRBV6-3
DNA: TGTGCCAGCCTCACGGGAGGGCCGGGCGAGCAGTACTTC
CDR3: CASLTGGPGEQYF

size: many
J: TRBJ1-2
D: -
V: TRBV5-4
DNA: TGTGCCAGCAGCTTGCCAGAAAACTATGGCTACACCTTC
CDR3: CASSLPENYGYTF